This T cell receptor beta chain was observed in a study of identical twins. Each CDR3 protein gets one entry after TCRdb re-called the 5' RACE reads with MiXCR. The sample holds 690,000 or so distinct CDR3 sequences, around 8.6% seen once. Overall study findings and caveats: Beta out-of-frame sequences showed weaker excess sharing between twins.

A note on this clonotype: Its antigen is unknown.

This same sample was also part of a study on yellow fever vaccine responses in identical twins. From that paper: Reportedly, the T cell response mounted by twins to vaccine seemed partly convergent, partly personalized.

The sample was PBMCs. The sequence was obtained from a woman under 30 in good health.

The CDR3 reads CASSERQGAYNEQFF. CDR3 in DNA: TGTGCCAGCAGTGAGCGTCAGGGGGCCTACAATGAGCAGTTCTTC. The J gene is TRBJ2-1, the V gene TRBV6-1; TRBD1 matches at 7 bases. This CDR3 comprises 15 residues. V dropped 3 bases and J dropped 2; count of bases not matched to a gene: 4. Germline CDR1 MNHNS, CDR2 SASEGT.